A selection of T cell receptor beta chains follows, all from one sample in a study of cytomegalovirus exposure and HLA in healthy donors. Produced via immunoSEQ multiplex PCR; TCRdb's table is partial and in-frame only. This sample has roughly 110,000 clones; around three quarters occur once, and the top ten carry about 8%. The source material was PBMCs. All receptors come from a man aged 30 to 39 in good health and CMV-seronegative. Both conserved end residues are part of each CDR3. Each record gives: clone size, V gene, D gene, J gene, CDR3 protein, CDR3 DNA. D genes are given only for firm matches. The size entry is marked missing in some rows and otherwise reads once, few, many or a size class.

few,TRBV28,-,TRBJ2-7,CASSPGTGSYEQYF,TGTGCCAGCAGTCCCGGGACTGGGTCCTACGAGCAGTACTTC
-,TRBV18,TRBD2,TRBJ2-7,CASSPLAGLGGEQYF,TGTGCCAGCTCACCGCTAGCGGGTTTGGGGGGCGAGCAGTACTTC
-,TRBV7-9,TRBD2,TRBJ2-4,CASSSTLSGRENIQYF,TGTGCCAGCAGCTCCACGCTTAGCGGGAGAGAAAACATTCAGTACTTC
-,TRBV30,-,TRBJ1-1,CAWNTGAMNTEAFF,TGTGCCTGGAACACAGGTGCTATGAACACTGAAGCTTTCTTT
-,TRBV7-8,TRBD1,TRBJ2-2,CASSSQGAPNTGELFF,TGTGCCAGCAGCTCGCAGGGGGCTCCAAACACCGGGGAGCTGTTTTTT
-,TRBV6-5,-,TRBJ2-7,CASSYGGLELYEQYF,TGTGCCAGCAGTTACGGGGGACTGGAGCTCTACGAGCAGTACTTC
-,TRBV21-1,-,TRBJ1-6,CASSPQARQGDSSYNSPLHF,TGTGCCAGCAGCCCGCAAGCTAGACAGGGGGATAGCTCCTATAATTCACCCCTCCACTTT
few,TRBV6-6,-,TRBJ2-2,CASGRARTGELFF,TGTGCCAGCGGGCGGGCGCGGACCGGGGAGCTGTTTTTT
-,TRBV19,TRBD2,TRBJ2-3,CASSMVAGKDTQYF,TGTGCCAGTAGTATGGTAGCGGGGAAAGATACGCAGTATTTT
-,TRBV5-4,-,TRBJ2-1,CASNQAGGNNEQFF,TGTGCCAGCAACCAAGCAGGGGGGAACAATGAGCAGTTCTTC
few,TRBV27,TRBD2,TRBJ2-1,CASRRVLAGASYNEQFF,TGTGCCAGCAGGAGAGTCCTAGCGGGAGCCTCCTACAATGAGCAGTTCTTC
-,TRBV10-3,TRBD2,TRBJ2-3,CAISALAETDTQYF,TGTGCCATCAGTGCGCTAGCGGAGACAGATACGCAGTATTTT
once,TRBV30,-,TRBJ1-1,CAWELGGANTEAFF,TGTGCCTGGGAACTAGGCGGAGCGAACACTGAAGCTTTCTTT